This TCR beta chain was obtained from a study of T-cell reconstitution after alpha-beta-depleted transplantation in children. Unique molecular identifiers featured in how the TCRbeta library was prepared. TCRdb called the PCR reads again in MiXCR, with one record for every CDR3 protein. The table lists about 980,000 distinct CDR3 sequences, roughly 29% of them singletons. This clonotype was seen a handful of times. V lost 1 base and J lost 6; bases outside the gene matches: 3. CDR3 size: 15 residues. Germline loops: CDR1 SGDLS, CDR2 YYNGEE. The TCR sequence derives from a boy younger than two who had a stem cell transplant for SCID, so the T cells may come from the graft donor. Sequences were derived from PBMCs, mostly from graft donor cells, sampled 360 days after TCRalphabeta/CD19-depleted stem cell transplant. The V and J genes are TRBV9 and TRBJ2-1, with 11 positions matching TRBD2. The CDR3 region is CASSVTSGGGNEQFF. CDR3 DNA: TGTGCCAGCAGCGTAACTAGCGGGGGTGGCAATGAGCAGTTCTTC.